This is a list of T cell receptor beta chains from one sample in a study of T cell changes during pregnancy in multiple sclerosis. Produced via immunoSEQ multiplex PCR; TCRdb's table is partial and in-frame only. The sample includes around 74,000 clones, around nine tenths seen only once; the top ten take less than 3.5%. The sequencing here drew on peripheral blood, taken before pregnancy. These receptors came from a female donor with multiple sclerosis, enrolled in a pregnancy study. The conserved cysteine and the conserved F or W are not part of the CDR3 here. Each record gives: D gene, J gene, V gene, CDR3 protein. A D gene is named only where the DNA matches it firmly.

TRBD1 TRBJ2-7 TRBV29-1 SVGGGTGGYEQY
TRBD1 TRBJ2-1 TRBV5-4 ASSLAGTGEIEQF
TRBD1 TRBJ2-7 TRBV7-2 ASSRLGTAYEQY
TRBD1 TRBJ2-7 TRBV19 ASSPGQGAEQY
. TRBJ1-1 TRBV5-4 ASSYDRLLAEAF
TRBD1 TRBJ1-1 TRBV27 ASSSDARRTGAAGVEAF
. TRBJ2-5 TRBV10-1 ASSEGGVPGETQY
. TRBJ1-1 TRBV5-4 ASSSDTEAF
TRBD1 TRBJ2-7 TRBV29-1 SVGDRGAAEQY
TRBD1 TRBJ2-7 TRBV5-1 ASSLTGEGTYEQY
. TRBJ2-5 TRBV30 AWKRALGETQY
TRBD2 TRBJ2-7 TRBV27 ASSKRLAELKEQY
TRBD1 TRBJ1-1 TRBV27 ASVNRGQGDLAF
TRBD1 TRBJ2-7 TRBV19 ASSIGTGNEQY
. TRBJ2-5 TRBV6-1 ASSEEVGEDPKTQY
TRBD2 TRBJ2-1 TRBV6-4 ASSPARLAGKQF
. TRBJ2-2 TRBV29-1 SVEDRDFTGELF
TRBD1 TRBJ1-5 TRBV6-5 ASTPPGQNQPQH
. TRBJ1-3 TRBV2 ASRQAKNPGNTIY
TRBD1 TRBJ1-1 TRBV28 ASSLGTGQAF
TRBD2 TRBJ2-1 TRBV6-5 ASSYSGTSGSNEQF
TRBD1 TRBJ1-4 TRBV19 ASRITGANEKLF
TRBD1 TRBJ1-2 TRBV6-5 ASSPGTGRTYT
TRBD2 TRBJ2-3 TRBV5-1 ASSLTLAGTDTQY
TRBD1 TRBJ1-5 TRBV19 ASNLDRGLSNQPQH
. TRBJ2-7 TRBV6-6 ASSGRQVSYEQY
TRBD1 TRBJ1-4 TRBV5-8 ASSRGQGSATNEKLF
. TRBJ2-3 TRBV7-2 ASSDHVLEADTQY
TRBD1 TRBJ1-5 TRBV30 AWSQGQFNQPQH
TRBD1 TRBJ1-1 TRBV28 ASRKDRGWTEAF
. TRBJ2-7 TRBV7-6 ASSPFTGEQY
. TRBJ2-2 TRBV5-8 ASSLYGELF
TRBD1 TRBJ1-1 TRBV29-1 SARTGNTEAF
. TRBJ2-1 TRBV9 ASSVERGGYPPYNEQF
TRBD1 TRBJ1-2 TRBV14 ASSQGTGWGYT
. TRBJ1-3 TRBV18 ASSPTSSGNTIY
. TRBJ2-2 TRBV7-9 ASSRDTNTGELF
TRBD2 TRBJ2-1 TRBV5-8 ASSLAAGDYNEQF
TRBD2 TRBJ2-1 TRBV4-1 ASSQDPPLAGPFNEQF
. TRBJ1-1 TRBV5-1 ASSEEGGNTEAF